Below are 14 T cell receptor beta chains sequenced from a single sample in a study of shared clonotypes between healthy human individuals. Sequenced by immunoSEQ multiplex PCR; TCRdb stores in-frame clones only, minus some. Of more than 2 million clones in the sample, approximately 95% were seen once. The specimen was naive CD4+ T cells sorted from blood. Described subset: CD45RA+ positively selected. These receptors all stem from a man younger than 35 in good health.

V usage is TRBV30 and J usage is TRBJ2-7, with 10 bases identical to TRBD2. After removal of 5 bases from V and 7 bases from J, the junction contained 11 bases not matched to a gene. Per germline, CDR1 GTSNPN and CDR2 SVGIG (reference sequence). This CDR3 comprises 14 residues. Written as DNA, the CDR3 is TGTGCCTGGGTTGGGGCTAGCGGGAGCAGGGAGCAGTACTTC. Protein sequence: CAWVGASGSREQYF. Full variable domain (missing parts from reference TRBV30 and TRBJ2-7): SQTIHQWPATLVQPVGSPLSLECTVEGTSNPNLYWYRQAAGRGLQLLFYSVGIGQISSEVPQNLSASRPQDRQFILSSKKLLLSDSGFYLCAWVGASGSREQYFGPGTRLTVT.

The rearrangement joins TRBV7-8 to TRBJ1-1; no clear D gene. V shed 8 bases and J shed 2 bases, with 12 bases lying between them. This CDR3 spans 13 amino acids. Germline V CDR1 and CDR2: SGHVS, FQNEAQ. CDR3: CASAWAGNTEAFF. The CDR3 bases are TGTGCCAGCGCGTGGGCAGGAAACACTGAAGCTTTCTTT.

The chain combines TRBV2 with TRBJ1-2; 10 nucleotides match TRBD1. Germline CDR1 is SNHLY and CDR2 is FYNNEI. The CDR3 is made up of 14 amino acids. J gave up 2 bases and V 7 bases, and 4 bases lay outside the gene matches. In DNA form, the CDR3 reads TGTGCCAGCACCCCGGACAGGGGGAACTATGGCTACACCTTC. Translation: CASTPDRGNYGYTF.

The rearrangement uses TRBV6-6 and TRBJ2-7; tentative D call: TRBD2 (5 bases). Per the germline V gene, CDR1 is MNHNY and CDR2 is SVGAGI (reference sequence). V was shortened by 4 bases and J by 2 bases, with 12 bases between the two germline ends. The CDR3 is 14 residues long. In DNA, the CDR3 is TGTGCCAGCAGTTCCGGCGGGCAGGCCTACGAGCAGTACTTC. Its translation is CASSSGGQAYEQYF.

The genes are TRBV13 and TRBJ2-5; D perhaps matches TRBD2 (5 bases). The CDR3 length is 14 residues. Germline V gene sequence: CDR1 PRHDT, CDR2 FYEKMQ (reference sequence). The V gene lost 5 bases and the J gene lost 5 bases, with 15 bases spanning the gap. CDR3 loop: CASSLPIWEETQYF. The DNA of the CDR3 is TGTGCCAGCAGCCTACCGATATGGGAGGAGACCCAGTACTTC.

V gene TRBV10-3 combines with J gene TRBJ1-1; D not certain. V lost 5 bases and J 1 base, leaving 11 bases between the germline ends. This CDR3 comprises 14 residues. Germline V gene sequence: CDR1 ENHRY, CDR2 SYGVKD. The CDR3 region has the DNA TGTGCCATCAGTTACAGTTCCGGGAACACTGAAGCTTTCTTT. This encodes CAISYSSGNTEAFF.

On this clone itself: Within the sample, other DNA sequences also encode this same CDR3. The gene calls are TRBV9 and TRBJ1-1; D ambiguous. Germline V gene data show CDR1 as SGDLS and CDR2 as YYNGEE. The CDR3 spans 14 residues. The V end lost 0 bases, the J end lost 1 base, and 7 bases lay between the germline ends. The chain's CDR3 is CASSVGRGNTEAFF. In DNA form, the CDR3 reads TGTGCCAGCAGCGTAGGGCGCGGGAACACTGAAGCTTTCTTT.

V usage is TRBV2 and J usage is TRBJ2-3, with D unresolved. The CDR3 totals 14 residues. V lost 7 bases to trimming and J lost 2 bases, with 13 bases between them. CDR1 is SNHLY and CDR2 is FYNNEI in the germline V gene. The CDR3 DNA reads TGTGCCAGCACTGTCCTTTCTCACACAGATACGCAGTATTTT. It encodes CASTVLSHTDTQYF.

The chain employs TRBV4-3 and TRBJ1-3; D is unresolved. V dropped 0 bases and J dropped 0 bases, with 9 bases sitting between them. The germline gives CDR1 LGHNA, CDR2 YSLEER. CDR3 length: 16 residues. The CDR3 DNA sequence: TGCGCCAGCAGCCAAGATGGCGGCACCTCTGGAAACACCATATATTTT. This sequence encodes CASSQDGGTSGNTIYF.

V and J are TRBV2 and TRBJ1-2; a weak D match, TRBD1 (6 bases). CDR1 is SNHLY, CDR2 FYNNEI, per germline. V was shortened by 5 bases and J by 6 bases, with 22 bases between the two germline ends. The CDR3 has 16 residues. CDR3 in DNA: TGTGCCAGCAGTCATCAGGGGAGGGGGATCCGGGATGGCTACACCTTC. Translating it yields CASSHQGRGIRDGYTF.

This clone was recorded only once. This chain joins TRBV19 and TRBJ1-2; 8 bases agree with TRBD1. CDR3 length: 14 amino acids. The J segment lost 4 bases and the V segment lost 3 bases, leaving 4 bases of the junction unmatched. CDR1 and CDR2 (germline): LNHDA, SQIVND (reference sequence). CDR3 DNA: TGTGCCAGTAGTATGCAGGGGGCTGGCTATGGCTACACCTTC. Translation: CASSMQGAGYGYTF.

CDR3 region: CASSHFNGWDYGYTF. CDR3 coding DNA: TGCGCCAGCAGCCATTTCAACGGATGGGACTATGGCTACACCTTC. V and J are TRBV4-3 and TRBJ1-2; no definite D call. This CDR3 has 15 residues. The ends were cut back, 3 bases at V and 3 bases at J, with 14 bases in the middle. Looked up from germline, CDR1 is LGHNA and CDR2 is YSLEER.

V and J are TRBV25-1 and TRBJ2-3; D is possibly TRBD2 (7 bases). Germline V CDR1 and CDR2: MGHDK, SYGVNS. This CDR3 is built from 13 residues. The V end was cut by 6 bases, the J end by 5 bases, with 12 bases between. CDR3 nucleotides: TGTGCCAGCAGCGAAGGGGGGGTAGATACGCAGTATTTT. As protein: CASSEGGVDTQYF.

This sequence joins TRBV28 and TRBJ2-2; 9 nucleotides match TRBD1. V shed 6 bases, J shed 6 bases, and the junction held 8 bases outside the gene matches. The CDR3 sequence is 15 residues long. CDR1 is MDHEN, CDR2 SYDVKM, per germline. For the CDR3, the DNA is TGTGCCAGCAGACCCCCGGGACAGGGACCCGGGGAGCTGTTTTTT. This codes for CASRPPGQGPGELFF.